A single sample is the source of the 29 T cell receptor beta chains below, sequenced in a study of blood T cell repertoires in COVID-19. Produced via immunoSEQ multiplex PCR; TCRdb's table is partial and in-frame only. The table shows around 250,000 clones, with 85% to 90% occurring only once. The sample was peripheral blood. Source of these receptors: a woman aged 55-70 years with COVID-19, enrolled during active disease.

The chain carries TRBV21-1 and TRBJ1-4; the D call of TRBD1 is as the table states it, not checked on the DNA. TRBV21-1 is assigned pseudogene status. CDR3 length: 15 amino acids. The CDR3 spells CASSKWAGLNEKLFF. CDR3 nucleotides: TGTGCCAGCAGCAAATGGGCAGGGCTAAATGAAAAACTGTTTTTT.

J is TRBJ1-6 and V is TRBV15, with D perhaps TRBD1 (5 bases). CDR3 length equals 16 residues. CDR1 and CDR2 from the germline V gene are LNHNV and YYDKDF (reference sequence). Trimming took off 0 bases at V and 10 bases at J, with 16 bases between the two ends. The CDR3 spells CATSRDPGMGGSPLHF. The CDR3 DNA is TGTGCCACCAGCAGAGATCCGGGTATGGGGGGATCACCCCTCCACTTT.

V usage is TRBV6-2 or TRBV6-3 and J usage is TRBJ1-1; a possible D gene is TRBD1 (5 bases). Germline CDR1 and CDR2: MNHEY and SVGEGT. Trimming pared 7 bases from V and 4 bases from J, leaving 19 bases between. The CDR3 extends over 15 amino acids. The CDR3 loop reads CASIPLLTGGTEAFF. CDR3 in DNA: TGTGCCAGCATCCCTTTGCTTACGGGGGGCACTGAAGCTTTCTTT.

The chain carries TRBV3-1 (or the pseudogene TRBV3-2) and TRBJ1-1; TRBD1 is a possible D gene (5 bases). Germline V gene sequence: CDR1 LGHDT, CDR2 YNNKEL (reference sequence). V dropped 4 bases and J dropped 1 base, with 10 bases sitting between them. The CDR3 contains 14 residues. The CDR3 region has the DNA TGTGCCAGCAGCCCGGGACTCCAGAACACTGAAGCTTTCTTT. Encoded protein: CASSPGLQNTEAFF.

CDR3 DNA sequence: TGTGCCAGCAGTGAAGCGCCGGGACTAGCGGGGGGATACCCCACAGATACGCAGTATTTT. Translating gives CASSEAPGLAGGYPTDTQYF. The gene calls are TRBV2 and TRBJ2-3, with 15 nucleotides matching TRBD2. V was pared by 0 bases and J by 2 bases, with 9 bases of the junction left unmatched. Germline V gene data show CDR1 as SNHLY and CDR2 as FYNNEI. The CDR3 has 20 residues.

The chain uses TRBV27 and TRBJ1-2; D is unresolved. Trimming shortened V by 3 bases and J by 4 bases, and 9 bases separated the two germline ends. The CDR3 contains 13 residues. The germline V gene has CDR1 MNHEY and CDR2 SMNVEV (reference sequence). The chain's CDR3 is CASSFAGSYGYTF. The CDR3 DNA follows: TGTGCCAGCAGTTTTGCCGGGAGCTATGGCTACACCTTC.

This chain uses TRBV11-3 with TRBJ2-1; D possibly corresponds to TRBD1 (6 bases). Germline CDR1 SGHNT, CDR2 YENEEA. The CDR3 runs to 15 residues. V was pared by 3 bases and J by 4 bases, with 13 bases between. The CDR3 sequence: CASSFRTGLYNEQFF. In DNA, the CDR3 is TGTGCCAGCAGCTTCCGAACAGGGTTGTACAATGAGCAGTTCTTC.

V is TRBV5-1 and J is TRBJ2-3; no clear D. From germline, CDR1 is SGHRS and CDR2 YFSETQ. The CDR3 contains 14 residues. Trimming removed 4 bases at V and 4 bases at J, with 13 bases between. CDR3 nucleotide sequence: TGCGCCAGCAGCCCTAGGATGCGCGCAGATACGCAGTATTTT. Translating gives CASSPRMRADTQYF.

The chain employs TRBV19 and TRBJ1-5; possibly TRBD1 for D (6 bases). Germline V lookup: CDR1 LNHDA, CDR2 SQIVND (reference sequence). The CDR3 is 14 amino acids. Trimming took 4 bases from V and 6 from J, leaving 13 bases between them. Here the CDR3 DNA reads TGTGCCAGTAGTAATGACAGGAGAGGTCAGCCCCAGCATTTT. As protein: CASSNDRRGQPQHF.

The chain carries TRBV7-2 and TRBJ1-2; TRBD1 matches at 7 bases. Trimming took 2 bases from V and 8 from J; bases not matched to a gene: 8. The CDR3 runs 14 residues. Germline CDR1 is SGHTA and CDR2 is FQGNSA. CDR3 protein: CASSLSEGAGGYTF. The CDR3 DNA is TGTGCCAGCAGCTTAAGTGAGGGGGCAGGAGGCTACACCTTC.

This clone was counted a single time. The V gene is TRBV24-1, the J gene TRBJ2-5, with D maybe TRBD1 (5 bases). The V end lost 2 bases, the J end lost 5 bases, and 11 bases lay between the germline ends. The germline gives CDR1 KGHDR, CDR2 SFDVKD. This CDR3 is 14 amino acids long. CDR3 sequence reads: CATSDSGSVETQYF. The CDR3 DNA sequence: TGTGCCACCAGTGATTCAGGGTCGGTTGAGACCCAGTACTTC.

J is TRBJ1-2 and V is TRBV9; TRBD1 is a possible D gene (6 bases). Germline lookup yields CDR1 SGDLS and CDR2 YYNGEE. The V end was cut by 3 bases, the J end by 4 bases, with 16 bases between. This CDR3 has 15 residues. CDR3 in DNA: TGTGCCAGCAGCGGATACAGGGTTAGCCGCTATGGCTACACCTTC. Its protein product is CASSGYRVSRYGYTF.

The V and J genes are TRBV25-1 and TRBJ1-4; no clear D. Germline CDR1 reads MGHDK; CDR2 reads SYGVNS. The CDR3 is made up of 14 amino acids. Deletions cut 3 bases from V and 4 bases from J, with 9 bases between. CDR3: CASSDPSLNEKLFF. CDR3 in DNA: TGTGCCAGCAGTGATCCGTCTCTTAATGAAAAACTGTTTTTT.

This clone was counted between two and nine times. Sequence at one end of the junction differs from germline and may be a read error. The chain uses TRBV6-5 and TRBJ1-1; TRBD1 matches at 9 bases. CDR3 length: 15 residues. CDR1 MNHEY and CDR2 SVGAGI come from the germline V gene. CDR3 DNA: TGTGCCAGCATTTACCTGACAGGGGGGAACACTGAAGCTTTCTTT. It yields the protein CASIYLTGGNTEAFF.

The chain is built from TRBV6-2 or TRBV6-3 and TRBJ2-2; 9 bases are shared with TRBD1. V lost 5 bases, J lost 4 bases, and 8 bases stayed unmatched. The CDR3 has 16 residues. Germline assignment: CDR1 MNHEY and CDR2 SVGEGT. The CDR3 spells CASSPYRDRVTGELFF. CDR3 in DNA: TGTGCCAGCAGTCCATACCGGGACAGGGTCACCGGGGAGCTGTTTTTT.

The V call is TRBV11-2, the J call TRBJ2-5; TRBD2 is a possible D gene (5 bases). The V and J ends lost 3 bases and 5 bases respectively, with 13 bases between them. Germline CDR1 and CDR2: SGHAT and FQNNGV. CDR3 length: 14 amino acids. The CDR3 DNA reads TGTGCCAGCAGCTTTTCCGGGTCGGGGGAGACCCAGTACTTC. This codes for CASSFSGSGETQYF.

The chain joins TRBV23-1 to TRBJ1-5; D gene uncertain. TRBV23-1 is sorted into the ORF group, with uncertain function. Between the trimmed V and J ends, which lost 2 bases and 3 bases, there was a span of 8 bases. This CDR3 has 14 residues. CDR3 in amino acids: CASSQGQTNQPQHF. The CDR3 nucleotides read TGCGCCAGCAGTCAAGGGCAGACCAATCAGCCCCAGCATTTT.

V is TRBV5-1 and J is TRBJ2-5; TRBD1 is a possible D gene (5 bases). V lost 3 bases and J lost 0, with 9 bases in between. Germline CDR1 SGHRS, CDR2 YFSETQ. This CDR3 is built from 14 residues. As DNA, the CDR3 is TGCGCCAGCAGCTCCGCAGGGTACCAAGAGACCCAGTACTTC. The encoded protein is CASSSAGYQETQYF.

This chain links TRBV9 with TRBJ2-5; 10 bases line up with TRBD1. Germline V lookup: CDR1 SGDLS, CDR2 YYNGEE. The V segment lost 0 bases and the J segment 5 bases; nucleotides outside the gene matches: 7. The CDR3 is 16 residues long. The CDR3 region has the DNA TGTGCCAGCAGCGTAGCTAGGGACAGGGGAAGGGAGACCCAGTACTTC. Amino acids: CASSVARDRGRETQYF. The full variable domain, completed using reference TRBV9 and TRBJ2-5, is DSGVTQTPKHLITATGQRVTLRCSPRSGDLSVYWYQQSLDQGLQFLIQYYNGEERAKGNILERFSAQQFPDLHSELNLSSLELGDSALYFCASSVARDRGRETQYFGPGTRLLVL.

The chain recombines TRBV18 with TRBJ1-3; D unclear. Germline values: CDR1 KGHSH, CDR2 LQKENI. The CDR3 runs to 17 residues. V dropped 4 bases and J dropped 0 bases, with 16 bases sitting between them. The CDR3 DNA follows: TGTGCCAGCTCACTGACAAGTGCAGACTACTCTGGAAACACCATATATTTT. This gives the protein CASSLTSADYSGNTIYF.

The chain uses TRBV19 and TRBJ1-1; 7 nucleotides line up with TRBD1. V lost 4 bases, J lost 5 bases, and 4 bases stayed unmatched. Per the germline V gene, CDR1 is LNHDA and CDR2 is SQIVND (reference sequence). The CDR3 has 13 residues. CDR3 bases: TGTGCCAGTAGTACGGACAGGAGGACTGAAGCTTTCTTT. It translates to CASSTDRRTEAFF.

This chain connects TRBV18 to TRBJ2-7, with TRBD1 matching over 9 bases. The CDR3 has 15 amino acids. Looked up from germline, CDR1 is KGHSH and CDR2 is LQKENI. V shed 1 base, J shed 6 bases, and the junction held 7 bases outside the gene matches. The CDR3 spells CASSPQNRGLGEQYF. DNA for the CDR3: TGTGCCAGCTCACCACAAAACAGGGGGCTCGGCGAGCAGTACTTC.

The chain employs TRBV18 and TRBJ2-2, with 9 bases identical to TRBD1. V was pared by 3 bases and J by 5 bases, with 4 bases of the junction left unmatched. The CDR3 is made up of 15 amino acids. Per germline, CDR1 KGHSH and CDR2 LQKENI. CDR3 nucleotides: TGTGCCAGCTCACCCCGACAGGGGGATACCGGGGAGCTGTTTTTT. Protein product: CASSPRQGDTGELFF.

V and J are TRBV5-1 and TRBJ2-3; 11 bases fit TRBD2. J lost 2 bases, V lost 2 bases, and 4 bases had no gene match. CDR1 is SGHRS, CDR2 YFSETQ, per germline. CDR3 size: 16 residues. As DNA, the CDR3 is TGCGCCAGCAGCTTTGGGACTAGCGGCTCCACAGATACGCAGTATTTT. Translated, it gives CASSFGTSGSTDTQYF.

This chain joins TRBV5-1 and TRBJ1-4, with D unresolved. This CDR3 has 15 residues. The V end lost 0 bases, the J end lost 0 bases, and 6 bases lay between the germline ends. Per germline, CDR1 SGHRS and CDR2 YFSETQ. CDR3 in DNA: TGCGCCAGCAGCTTGGGAGGCACAACTAATGAAAAACTGTTTTTT. This sequence encodes CASSLGGTTNEKLFF.

This chain joins TRBV18 and TRBJ2-1; 7 bases agree with TRBD2. This CDR3 has 16 amino acids. J was trimmed by 5 bases and V by 2 bases; bases with no gene match: 9. CDR1 and CDR2 (germline): KGHSH, LQKENI. CDR3 amino acids: CASSPLGGEFDNEQFF. CDR3 sequence (DNA): TGTGCCAGCTCACCATTGGGGGGGGAGTTCGACAATGAGCAGTTCTTC.

The CDR3 DNA sequence: TGTGCCAGCAGTGACCGTACTTTTTGTGGAGCTTTCTTT. Residues: CASSDRTFCGAFF. The V gene is TRBV6-4, the J gene TRBJ1-1; no definite D call. V lost 2 bases and J 10 bases, leaving 14 bases between the germline ends. The CDR3 sequence is 13 residues long. In germline, CDR1 is MRHNA, CDR2 SNTAGT.

The chain has TRBV7-2 and TRBJ1-5, with D hard to call. The V and J ends lost 4 bases and 0 bases respectively, with 13 bases between them. The CDR3 spans 16 residues. Germline V gene data show CDR1 as SGHTA and CDR2 as FQGNSA. Written as DNA, the CDR3 is TGTGCCAGCAGCTATGGCAGGCCCCTTAGCAATCAGCCCCAGCATTTT. Protein product: CASSYGRPLSNQPQHF.

V usage is TRBV19 and J usage is TRBJ2-7, with 8 nucleotides matching TRBD1. The V gene end was trimmed by 4 bases and the J gene end by 2 bases; junction bases not matched to a gene: 7. Germline CDR1 reads LNHDA; CDR2 reads SQIVND (reference sequence). The CDR3 totals 15 residues. The CDR3 loop reads CASSTGTGYPYEQYF. The CDR3, as DNA: TGTGCCAGTAGTACCGGGACAGGCTATCCCTACGAGCAGTACTTC.